The next 25 T cell receptor beta chains were all read from a single sample in a study of CD8 T cells in ankylosing spondylitis. TCRdb used MiXCR to reprocess the 5' RACE reads, holding one entry per CDR3 protein. The table includes almost 30,000 distinct CDR3 sequences, about 5.6% detected once. Sequenced: blood, either unsorted or a sorted T cell fraction (not recorded which). The origin of the receptors is a female donor with ankylosing spondylitis or in good health (not recorded which).

This clonotype was seen at least ten times. This chain connects TRBV9 to TRBJ2-7; TRBD2 agrees at 8 bases. This CDR3 has 14 residues. V gave up 3 bases and J gave up 2 bases; unmatched junction bases: 4. The germline CDR1 and CDR2 sequences are SGDLS and YYNGEE. The CDR3 bases are TGTGCCAGCAGCGATAGCGGGACCACCTACGAGCAGTACTTC. This encodes CASSDSGTTYEQYF.

This clonotype was picked up many times. The CDR3 region has the DNA TGTGCCAGCAGCGTAGGTCCCGGCACTAGATCCTACAATGAGCAGTTCTTC. Its translation is CASSVGPGTRSYNEQFF. V is TRBV9 and J is TRBJ2-1, with D possibly TRBD2 on 5 matching bases. Germline CDR1 and CDR2: SGDLS and YYNGEE. The ends were cut back, 0 bases at V and 1 base at J, with 14 bases in the middle. The CDR3 is 17 amino acids.

In this sample, this clonotype turned up many times. This chain connects TRBV9 to TRBJ1-6; the D is unclear. Trimming removed 4 bases at V and 12 bases at J, with 11 bases between. Germline CDR1 reads SGDLS; CDR2 reads YYNGEE. The CDR3 totals 12 residues. DNA of the CDR3: TGTGCCAGCAGCCCCGGCGGTGGACCCCTCCACTTT. Translated: CASSPGGGPLHF.

Judged by abundance, this clonotype is medium-sized. The chain joins TRBV9 to TRBJ2-5; a possible D gene is TRBD2 (7 bases). Trimming stripped 0 bases from V and 5 bases from J, with 11 bases between. Germline lookup yields CDR1 SGDLS and CDR2 YYNGEE. There are 14 residues in the CDR3. Here the CDR3 DNA reads TGTGCCAGCAGCGTAGGGGGGGGCAGGGAGACCCAGTACTTC. Its protein product is CASSVGGGRETQYF.

There are many counts of this clonotype. The chain joins TRBV9 to TRBJ1-6; D gene uncertain. Germline V lookup: CDR1 SGDLS, CDR2 YYNGEE. The CDR3 is 13 amino acids. Trimming removed 4 bases at V and 3 bases at J, with 5 bases between. The CDR3 region has the DNA TGTGCCAGCAGCCCAGGCTATAATTCACCCCTCCACTTT. Translation: CASSPGYNSPLHF.

By share, this clonotype counts as medium-sized. The chain combines TRBV9 with TRBJ1-1; D is perhaps TRBD1 (6 bases). This CDR3 has 16 amino acids. Trimming removed 0 bases at V and 1 base at J, with 13 bases between. Germline lookup yields CDR1 SGDLS and CDR2 YYNGEE. In DNA, the CDR3 is TGTGCCAGCAGCGTAGGAGGCGGACAGCCGAACACTGAAGCTTTCTTT. Translation gives CASSVGGGQPNTEAFF.

The V and J genes are TRBV9 and TRBJ2-5, with 14 bases fitting TRBD2. Germline CDR1 SGDLS, CDR2 YYNGEE. The CDR3 consists of 18 residues. V lost 2 bases, J lost 0 bases, and 6 bases stayed unmatched. CDR3 nucleotide sequence: TGTGCCAGCAGCGTCGGACTAGCGGGAGGAACGTACCAAGAGACCCAGTACTTC. Translated: CASSVGLAGGTYQETQYF.

The table lists this clonotype with many counts. In DNA, the CDR3 is TGTGCCAGCAGCGTAAGGGCTAGCGGGAGTTACGAGCAGTACTTC. Translation gives CASSVRASGSYEQYF. This chain joins TRBV9 and TRBJ2-7; 10 nucleotides align to TRBD2. With 1 base clipped from V and 4 bases from J, the junction kept 5 bases outside the gene matches. The CDR3 has 15 residues. CDR1 SGDLS and CDR2 YYNGEE come from the germline V gene.

Many counts were recorded for this clonotype. The chain combines TRBV9 with TRBJ1-2; the D gene is possibly TRBD1 (5 bases). Germline V gene data show CDR1 as SGDLS and CDR2 as YYNGEE. V was clipped by 3 bases and J by 2 bases, with 14 bases between them. CDR3 length: 15 amino acids. The CDR3 sequence: CASSAGDRLNYGYTF. CDR3 nucleotide sequence: TGTGCCAGCAGCGCGGGAGACAGACTGAACTATGGCTACACCTTC.

This clonotype was counted ten times or more. V is TRBV9 and J is TRBJ2-2; TRBD2 matches 7 bases. Germline values: CDR1 SGDLS, CDR2 YYNGEE. Trimming cost V 4 bases and J 0 bases; bases outside gene matches: 3. The CDR3 is 15 residues long. The CDR3 DNA reads TGTGCCAGCAGCATCGGGGGGACGAACACCGGGGAGCTGTTTTTT. This gives the protein CASSIGGTNTGELFF.

This clonotype was detected many times. The chain uses TRBV9 and TRBJ1-2, with a tentative D call TRBD1 (5 bases). Germline lookup yields CDR1 SGDLS and CDR2 YYNGEE. This CDR3 is built from 13 residues. The ends were cut back, 3 bases at V and 4 bases at J, with 10 bases in the middle. CDR3 nucleotide sequence: TGTGCCAGCAGCGGACAGATAACCTATGGCTACACCTTC. Translated, it gives CASSGQITYGYTF.

In its sample, this clonotype was seen many times. The V gene is TRBV9, the J gene TRBJ2-2; 7 bases align to TRBD2. The CDR3 spans 14 residues. V trimming: 1 base; J trimming: 5 bases; junction bases outside the gene matches: 2. Per germline, CDR1 SGDLS and CDR2 YYNGEE. The CDR3 DNA follows: TGTGCCAGCAGCGTAATCGGGGGGACCGGGGAGCTGTTTTTT. Its protein product is CASSVIGGTGELFF.

There are many counts of this clonotype. The chain uses TRBV9 and TRBJ2-1; D unresolved. Trimming stripped 1 base from V and 0 bases from J, with 8 bases between. This CDR3 spans 15 amino acids. The germline V gene has CDR1 SGDLS and CDR2 YYNGEE. CDR3 sequence: CASSVWSSSYNEQFF. DNA of the CDR3: TGTGCCAGCAGCGTATGGTCGAGCTCCTACAATGAGCAGTTCTTC.

The table lists this clonotype with many counts. The chain recombines TRBV9 with TRBJ2-1; the D is unclear. V was clipped by 3 bases and J by 8 bases, with 12 bases between them. Germline CDR1 is SGDLS and CDR2 is YYNGEE. This CDR3 has 13 residues. The CDR3 nucleotides are TGTGCCAGCAGCGGAACAAGGGCCGATGAGCAGTTCTTC. Amino acid sequence: CASSGTRADEQFF. Full variable domain (rest looked up from reference TRBV9 and TRBJ2-1): DSGVTQTPKHLITATGQRVTLRCSPRSGDLSVYWYQQSLDQGLQFLIQYYNGEERAKGNILERFSAQQFPDLHSELNLSSLELGDSALYFCASSGTRADEQFFGPGTRLTVL.

The genes are TRBV9 and TRBJ1-5; TRBD1 is a possible D gene (5 bases). The germline CDR1 and CDR2 sequences are SGDLS and YYNGEE. CDR3 length equals 16 residues. Trimming shortened V by 0 bases and J by 7 bases, and 17 bases separated the two germline ends. The CDR3 here is CASSVGEGPYGQPQHF. The CDR3 DNA reads TGTGCCAGCAGCGTAGGTGAGGGACCGTATGGCCAGCCCCAGCATTTT.

By sample fraction, this clonotype is medium-sized. This chain links TRBV9 with TRBJ1-2; D is unclear. Germline assignment: CDR1 SGDLS and CDR2 YYNGEE. CDR3 length: 14 residues. V lost 0 bases and J 8 bases, leaving 14 bases between the germline ends. CDR3 residues: CASSVGNTRGGYTF. The DNA of the CDR3 is TGTGCCAGCAGCGTAGGAAATACCAGAGGGGGCTACACCTTC.

At least ten counts were recorded for this clonotype. CDR3 loop: CASSDARVADTQYF. The CDR3 nucleotides are TGTGCCAGCAGCGACGCTCGCGTTGCAGATACGCAGTATTTT. The V gene is TRBV9, the J gene TRBJ2-3, with D hard to call. The V gene lost 3 bases and the J gene lost 4 bases, with 12 bases spanning the gap. This CDR3 region has 14 residues. Per the germline V gene, CDR1 is SGDLS and CDR2 is YYNGEE.

This clonotype occurred many times. The chain couples TRBV9 to TRBJ2-1; 11 nucleotides match TRBD2. The J segment lost 7 bases and the V segment lost 6 bases, leaving 3 bases of the junction unmatched. Germline values: CDR1 SGDLS, CDR2 YYNGEE. The CDR3 has 13 residues. In nucleotides, the CDR3 is TGTGCCAGCAAGGCTAGCGGGGGGAATGAGCAGTTCTTC. Translated: CASKASGGNEQFF.

At least ten counts were recorded for this clonotype. This sequence joins TRBV27 and TRBJ1-2; TRBD1 agrees at 8 bases. V trimming: 1 base; J trimming: 12 bases; junction bases outside the gene matches: 7. The CDR3 is made up of 13 amino acids. CDR1 is MNHEY, CDR2 SMNVEV, per germline (reference sequence). CDR3: CASSLLGTGRDTF. In nucleotides, the CDR3 is TGTGCCAGCAGTTTATTGGGGACAGGCCGGGACACCTTC.

This clonotype was found many times. The J gene is TRBJ2-3, the V gene TRBV9; the match to TRBD2 covers 11 bases. Trimming cost V 4 bases and J 8 bases; bases outside gene matches: 9. Germline CDR1 SGDLS, CDR2 YYNGEE. The CDR3 has 15 residues. In nucleotides, the CDR3 is TGTGCCAGCAGCCCCCTTAGCGGGGGGGCGGGTACGCAGTATTTT. The encoded protein is CASSPLSGGAGTQYF.

There are many counts of this clonotype. This rearrangement joins TRBV9 to TRBJ2-2; TRBD2 aligns across 10 bases. Germline loops: CDR1 SGDLS, CDR2 YYNGEE. This CDR3 comprises 16 residues. The trim removed 0 bases at V and 7 bases at J, leaving 6 bases unmatched. The chain's CDR3 is CASSVVSLAGVGELFF. The CDR3 nucleotides are TGTGCCAGCAGCGTAGTGTCTCTAGCGGGAGTCGGGGAGCTGTTTTTT.

This clonotype was recorded at least ten times. The chain has TRBV9 and TRBJ1-3; no clear D gene. The V end lost 5 bases, the J end lost 0 bases, and 9 bases lay between the germline ends. Germline V gene lookup returns CDR1 SGDLS and CDR2 YYNGEE. CDR3 size: 14 residues. This CDR3 is CASSPAPSGNTIYF. Written as DNA, the CDR3 is TGTGCCAGCAGTCCGGCCCCCTCTGGAAACACCATATATTTT.

The chain is built from TRBV9 and TRBJ2-4; weak D call: TRBD2 (6 bases). V lost 5 bases and J 7 bases, leaving 19 bases between the germline ends. The germline V gene encodes CDR1 SGDLS and CDR2 YYNGEE. The CDR3 runs to 15 residues. CDR3 amino acids: CASSGIGGNENIQYF. The CDR3 nucleotides are TGTGCCAGCAGTGGCATTGGGGGGAATGAGAACATTCAGTACTTC.

The table lists this clonotype with many counts. The chain uses TRBV9 and TRBJ1-1; unclear D gene. The CDR3 is made up of 15 amino acids. Germline values: CDR1 SGDLS, CDR2 YYNGEE. Trimming stripped 0 bases from V and 1 base from J, with 10 bases between. CDR3 region: CASSVDVGPNTEAFF. The DNA for the CDR3 is TGTGCCAGCAGCGTAGACGTAGGGCCGAACACTGAAGCTTTCTTT.

This chain joins TRBV9 and TRBJ2-3, with D unresolved. This CDR3 has 14 residues. In germline, CDR1 is SGDLS, CDR2 YYNGEE. Trimming removed 4 bases from V and 0 bases from J, with 9 bases in between. CDR3 nucleotide sequence: TGTGCCAGCAGCCCCTCCCCGAGCACAGATACGCAGTATTTT. Protein sequence: CASSPSPSTDTQYF. The entire variable domain, with the rest obtained from reference TRBV9 and TRBJ2-3, is as follows: DSGVTQTPKHLITATGQRVTLRCSPRSGDLSVYWYQQSLDQGLQFLIQYYNGEERAKGNILERFSAQQFPDLHSELNLSSLELGDSALYFCASSPSPSTDTQYFGPGTRLTVL.